A selection of T cell receptor beta chains follows, all from one sample in a study of Ad26.COV2.S vaccination and SARS-CoV-2 variants. Sequenced by immunoSEQ multiplex PCR; TCRdb stores in-frame clones only, minus some. The repertoire consists of hundreds of thousands of clones, with roughly 90% occurring once and the leading ten covering about 12%. The sequencing here drew on peripheral blood, taken in a trial of Ad26.COV2.S vaccine versus placebo. The receptors were gathered from a person between 18 and 65 years old who received the Ad26.COV2.S COVID-19 vaccine or a placebo. CDR3s include the opening cysteine and the closing phenylalanine or tryptophan. The D gene is left open where the match is weak. Where a row states a size, it is once, few, many or the class of an expanded clone; other rows omit it.

v_call	clone_size	j_call	d_call	cdr3_nt	cdr3_aa
TRBV18	once	TRBJ2-7	.	TGTGCCAGCTCACCACCGGGAACAACGGTCTACGAGCAGTACTTC	CASSPPGTTVYEQYF
TRBV6-5	.	TRBJ1-1	TRBD1	TGTGCCAGCAGTTACTCTACAGGGGGCGCGAGTACTGAAGCTTTCTTT	CASSYSTGGASTEAFF
TRBV6-5	once	TRBJ2-2	.	TGTGCCAGCAGTTCGGGGGTTGGGGGGGAGCTGTTTTTT	CASSSGVGGELFF
TRBV28	once	TRBJ2-5	TRBD1	TGTGCCAGCAGCAGACAGGGGCCACAAGAGACCCAGTACTTC	CASSRQGPQETQYF
TRBV7-8	.	TRBJ1-5	.	TGTGCCAGCAGCCCAGGGTATAGCAATCAGCCCCAGCATTTT	CASSPGYSNQPQHF
TRBV9	.	TRBJ2-3	TRBD2	TGTGCCAGCAGCGTAGGGGTTCTAGCGGGACGCACAGATACGCAGTATTTT	CASSVGVLAGRTDTQYF
TRBV3-1/TRBV3-2	.	TRBJ2-7	TRBD2	TGTGCCAGCAGCCAAGGGGGACTAGCGAATTACGAGCAGTACTTC	CASSQGGLANYEQYF
TRBV3-1/TRBV3-2	.	TRBJ2-5	TRBD1	TGTGCCAGCAGCCAACGCGGACAGGTAGAGACCCAGTACTTC	CASSQRGQVETQYF
TRBV30	once	TRBJ1-6	.	TGTGCCTGGAGTGTGGGAGCAAATTCACCCCTCCACTTT	CAWSVGANSPLHF
TRBV7-9	.	TRBJ1-3	.	TGTGCCAGCAGCTTAGAGCCTGGAAACACCATATATTTT	CASSLEPGNTIYF
TRBV5-6	.	TRBJ2-7	.	TGTGCCAGCAGCCCGGGGGACCTACGCTACGAGCAGTACTTC	CASSPGDLRYEQYF
TRBV28	.	TRBJ2-1	.	TGTGCCAGCACTTCTAGTCCCTACAATGAGCAGTTCTTC	CASTSSPYNEQFF
TRBV15	.	TRBJ2-1	TRBD2	TGTGCCACCAGCAGATTGACTAGCGGGAGATTCTCCTACAATGAGCAGTTCTTC	CATSRLTSGRFSYNEQFF
TRBV30	.	TRBJ1-2	.	TGTGCCGCACGAAGAAACTATGGCTACACCTTC	CAARRNYGYTF
TRBV24-1	few	TRBJ1-1	.	TGTGCCACCCTTAAGAGGGAGAACACTGAAGCTTTCTTT	CATLKRENTEAFF
TRBV12-3/TRBV12-4	.	TRBJ2-7	.	TGTGCCAGCAGTTTAGTCCGGAGGGAGCAGTACTTC	CASSLVRREQYF
TRBV18	.	TRBJ2-5	.	TGTGCCAGCTCACCTGATCGAGAGACCCAGTACTTC	CASSPDRETQYF
TRBV6-5	.	TRBJ1-2	TRBD1	TGTGCCAGCAGCAACTTAGACAGGGAAGATGGCTACACCTTC	CASSNLDREDGYTF
TRBV7-2	.	TRBJ1-1	.	TGTGCCAGCAGCTTGGGGGGCTCGAACACTGAAGCTTTCTTT	CASSLGGSNTEAFF
TRBV19	.	TRBJ2-3	TRBD2	TGTGCCAGTAGTCCCCTGACTAGCGTTGTCACAGATACGCAGTATTTT	CASSPLTSVVTDTQYF
TRBV4-1	.	TRBJ1-2	.	TGCGCCAGCAGCCAAGATCGAAATAACTATGGCTACACCTTC	CASSQDRNNYGYTF
TRBV6-5	once	TRBJ2-1	.	TGTGCCACGCTCTTACAGGGAAGCTCCTACAATGAGCAGTTCTTC	CATLLQGSSYNEQFF
TRBV9	.	TRBJ2-1	.	TGTGCCAGCAGCCCTCAACCGGGCCAGACCGGCAATGAGCAGTTCTTC	CASSPQPGQTGNEQFF
TRBV12-3/TRBV12-4	.	TRBJ1-2	.	TGTGCCAGCAGTTTAGGGCAGGGGTATGGCTACACCTTC	CASSLGQGYGYTF
TRBV18	.	TRBJ2-3	.	TGTGCCAGCTCACTCCCCACAGATACGCAGTATTTT	CASSLPTDTQYF
TRBV29-1	.	TRBJ2-7	.	TGCAGCGTCTCCGGGAATTCCTACGAGCAGTACTTC	CSVSGNSYEQYF
TRBV5-3	.	TRBJ2-7	.	TGTGCCAGACCCCTACCGAAGATCTCCTACGAGCAGTACTTC	CARPLPKISYEQYF
TRBV7-9	.	TRBJ2-1	TRBD2	TGTGCCAGCAGCCAACGGGGGACTAGCAGCCACAATGGGCAGTTCTTC	CASSQRGTSSHNGQFF
TRBV11-2	.	TRBJ2-3	.	TGTGCCAGCAGCTCAGAGGGGAGTGTCCCCGCAGATACGCAGTATTTT	CASSSEGSVPADTQYF